This T cell receptor beta chain was sequenced during a study of cytomegalovirus exposure and HLA in healthy donors. PCR used 60 Vbeta primers and 13 Jbeta primers. Using immunoSEQ multiplex PCR, the repertoire was profiled, and TCRdb retains in-frame clones only, with some absent. This table has roughly 150,000 clones, around three quarters appearing once. The sequenced sample was PBMCs. The sequence came from a man aged 25-40 years in good health.

The chain's CDR3 is CASSLTGGEKHNEQFF. In nucleotides, the CDR3 is TGTGCCAGCAGCTTAACGGGGGGTGAGAAACACAATGAGCAGTTCTTC. This chain links TRBV7-3 with TRBJ2-1, with D maybe TRBD2 (6 bases). The germline CDR1 and CDR2 sequences are SGHTA and FQGTGA. The CDR3 contains 16 residues. Trimming removed 0 bases from V and 5 bases from J, with 14 bases in between.